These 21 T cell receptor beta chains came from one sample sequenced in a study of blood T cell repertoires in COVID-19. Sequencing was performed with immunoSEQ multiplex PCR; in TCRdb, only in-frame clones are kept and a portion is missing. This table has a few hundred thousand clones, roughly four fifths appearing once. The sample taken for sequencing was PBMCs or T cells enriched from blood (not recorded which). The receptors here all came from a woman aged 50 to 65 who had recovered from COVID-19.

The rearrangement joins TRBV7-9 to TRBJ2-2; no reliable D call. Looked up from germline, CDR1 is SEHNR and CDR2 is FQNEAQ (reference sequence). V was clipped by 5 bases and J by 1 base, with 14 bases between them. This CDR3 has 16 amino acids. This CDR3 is CASSPYRGKNTGELFF. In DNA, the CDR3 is TGTGCCAGCAGCCCATACCGAGGCAAGAACACCGGGGAGCTGTTTTTT. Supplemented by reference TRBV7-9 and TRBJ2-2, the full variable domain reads DTGVSQNPRHKITKRGQNVTFRCDPISEHNRLYWYRQTLGQGPEFLTYFQNEAQLEKSRLLSDRFSAERPKGSFSTLEIQRTEQGDSAMYLCASSPYRGKNTGELFFGEGSRLTVL.

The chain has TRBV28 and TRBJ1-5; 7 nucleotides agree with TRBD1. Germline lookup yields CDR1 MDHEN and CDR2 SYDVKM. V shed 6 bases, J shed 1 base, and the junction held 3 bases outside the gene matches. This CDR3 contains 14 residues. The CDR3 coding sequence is TGTGCCAGCAGACAGGGACAGAGCAATCAGCCCCAGCATTTT. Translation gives CASRQGQSNQPQHF.

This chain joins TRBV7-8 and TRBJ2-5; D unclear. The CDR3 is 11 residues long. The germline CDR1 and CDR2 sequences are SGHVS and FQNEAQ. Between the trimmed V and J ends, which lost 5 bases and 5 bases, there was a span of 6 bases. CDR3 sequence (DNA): TGTGCCAGCAGCCCAGTGGAGACCCAGTACTTC. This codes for CASSPVETQYF.

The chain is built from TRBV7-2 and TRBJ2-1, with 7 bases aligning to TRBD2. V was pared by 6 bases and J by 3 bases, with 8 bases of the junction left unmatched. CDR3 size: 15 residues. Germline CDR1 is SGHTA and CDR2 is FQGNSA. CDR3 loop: CASSQPSGFYNEQFF. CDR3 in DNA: TGTGCCAGCAGTCAGCCTAGCGGCTTCTACAATGAGCAGTTCTTC.

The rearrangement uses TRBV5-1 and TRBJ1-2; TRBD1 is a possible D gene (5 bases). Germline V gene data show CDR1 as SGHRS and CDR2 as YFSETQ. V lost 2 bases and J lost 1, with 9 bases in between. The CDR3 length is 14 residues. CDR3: CASSFSQGNYGYTF. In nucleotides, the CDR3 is TGCGCCAGCAGCTTCTCCCAGGGTAACTATGGCTACACCTTC.

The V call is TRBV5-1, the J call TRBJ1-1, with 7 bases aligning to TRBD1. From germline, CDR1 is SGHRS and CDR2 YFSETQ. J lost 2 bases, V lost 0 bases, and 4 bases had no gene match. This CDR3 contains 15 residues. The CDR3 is CASSLEGADNTEAFF. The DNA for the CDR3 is TGCGCCAGCAGCTTGGAGGGGGCAGACAACACTGAAGCTTTCTTT.

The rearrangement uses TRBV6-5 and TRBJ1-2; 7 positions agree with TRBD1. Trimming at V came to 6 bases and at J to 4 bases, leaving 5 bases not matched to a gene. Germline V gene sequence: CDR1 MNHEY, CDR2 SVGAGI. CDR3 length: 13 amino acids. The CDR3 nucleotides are TGTGCCAGCAGACTGACAGGGTCCTATGGCTACACCTTC. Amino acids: CASRLTGSYGYTF.

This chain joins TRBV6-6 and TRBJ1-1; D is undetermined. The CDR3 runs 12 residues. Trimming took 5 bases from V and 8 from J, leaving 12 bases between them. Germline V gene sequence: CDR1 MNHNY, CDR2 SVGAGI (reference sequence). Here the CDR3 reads CASSEIVSEAFF. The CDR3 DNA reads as TGTGCCAGCAGTGAGATAGTCTCCGAAGCTTTCTTT.

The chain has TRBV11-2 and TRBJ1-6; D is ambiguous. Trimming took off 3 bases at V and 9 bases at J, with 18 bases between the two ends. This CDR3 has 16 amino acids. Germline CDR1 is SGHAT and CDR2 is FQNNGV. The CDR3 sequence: CASSFLLGARVSPLHF. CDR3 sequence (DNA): TGTGCCAGCAGCTTTCTGTTGGGAGCAAGGGTTTCACCCCTCCACTTT. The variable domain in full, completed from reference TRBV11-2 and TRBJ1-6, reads EAGVAQSPRYKIIEKRQSVAFWCNPISGHATLYWYQQILGQGPKLLIQFQNNGVVDDSQLPKDRFSAERLKGVDSTLKIQPAKLEDSAVYLCASSFLLGARVSPLHFGNGTRLTVT.

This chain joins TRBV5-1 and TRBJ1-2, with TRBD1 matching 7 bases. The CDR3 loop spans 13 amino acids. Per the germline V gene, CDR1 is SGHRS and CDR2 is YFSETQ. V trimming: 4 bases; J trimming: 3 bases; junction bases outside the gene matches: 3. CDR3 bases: TGCGCCAGCAGCATCGACAGGGACTATGGCTACACCTTC. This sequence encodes CASSIDRDYGYTF.

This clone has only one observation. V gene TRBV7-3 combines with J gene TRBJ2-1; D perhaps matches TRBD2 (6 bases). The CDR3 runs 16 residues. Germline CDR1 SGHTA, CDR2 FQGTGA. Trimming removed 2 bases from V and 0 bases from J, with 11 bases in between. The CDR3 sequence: CASSLRPGSSYNEQFF. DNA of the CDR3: TGTGCCAGCAGCTTACGTCCCGGGAGCTCCTACAATGAGCAGTTCTTC. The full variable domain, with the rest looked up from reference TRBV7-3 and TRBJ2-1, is GAGVSQTPSNKVTEKGKYVELRCDPISGHTALYWYRQSLGQGPEFLIYFQGTGAADDSGLPNDRFFAVRPEGSVSTLKIQRTERGDSAVYLCASSLRPGSSYNEQFFGPGTRLTVL.

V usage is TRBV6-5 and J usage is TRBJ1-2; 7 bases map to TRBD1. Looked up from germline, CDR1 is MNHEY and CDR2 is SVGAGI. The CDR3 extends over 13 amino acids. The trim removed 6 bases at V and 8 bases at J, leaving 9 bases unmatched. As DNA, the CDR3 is TGTGCCAGCAGCCCAGGAGGGGACAGAGGCTACACCTTC. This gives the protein CASSPGGDRGYTF.

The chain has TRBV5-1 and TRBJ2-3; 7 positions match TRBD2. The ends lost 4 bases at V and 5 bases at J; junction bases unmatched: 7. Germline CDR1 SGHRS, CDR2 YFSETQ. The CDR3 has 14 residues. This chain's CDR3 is CASSQSGTGDTQYF. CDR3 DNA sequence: TGCGCCAGCAGCCAAAGCGGGACTGGAGATACGCAGTATTTT. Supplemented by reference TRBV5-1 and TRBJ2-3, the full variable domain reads KAGVTQTPRYLIKTRGQQVTLSCSPISGHRSVSWYQQTPGQGLQFLFEYFSETQRNKGNFPGRFSGRQFSNSRSEMNVSTLELGDSALYLCASSQSGTGDTQYFGPGTRLTVL.

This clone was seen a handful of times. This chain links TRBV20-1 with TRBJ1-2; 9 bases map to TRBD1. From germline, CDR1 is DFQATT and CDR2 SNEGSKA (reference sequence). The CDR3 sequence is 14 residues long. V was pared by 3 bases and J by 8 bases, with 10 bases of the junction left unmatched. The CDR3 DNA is TGCAGTGCTAGTATCCGGACAGGGGTAGGGGGCTACACCTTC. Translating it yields CSASIRTGVGGYTF.

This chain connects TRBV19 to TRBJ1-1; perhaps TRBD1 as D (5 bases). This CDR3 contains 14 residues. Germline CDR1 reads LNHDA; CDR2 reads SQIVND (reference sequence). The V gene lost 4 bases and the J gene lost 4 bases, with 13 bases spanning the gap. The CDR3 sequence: CASSNLGVSTEAFF. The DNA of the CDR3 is TGTGCCAGTAGTAACCTAGGGGTTAGCACTGAAGCTTTCTTT.

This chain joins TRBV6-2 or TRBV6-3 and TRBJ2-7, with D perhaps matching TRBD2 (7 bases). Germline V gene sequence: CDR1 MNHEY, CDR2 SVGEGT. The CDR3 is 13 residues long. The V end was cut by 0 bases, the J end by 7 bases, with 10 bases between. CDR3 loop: CASSYSGGREQYF. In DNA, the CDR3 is TGTGCCAGCAGTTACTCGGGGGGGCGTGAGCAGTACTTC.

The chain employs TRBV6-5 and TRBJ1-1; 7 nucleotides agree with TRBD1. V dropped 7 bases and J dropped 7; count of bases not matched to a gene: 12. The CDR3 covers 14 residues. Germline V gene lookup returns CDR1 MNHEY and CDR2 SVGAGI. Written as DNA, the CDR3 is TGTGCCAGCACCCCGAAGGGGGCCAGTCTTGAAGCTTTCTTT. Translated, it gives CASTPKGASLEAFF.

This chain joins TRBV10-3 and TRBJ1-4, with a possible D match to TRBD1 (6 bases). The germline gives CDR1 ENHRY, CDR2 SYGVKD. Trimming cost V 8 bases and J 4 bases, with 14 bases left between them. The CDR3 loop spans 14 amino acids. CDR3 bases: TGTGCCATCGCGGAGGGGGGGTTTAATGAAAAACTGTTTTTT. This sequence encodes CAIAEGGFNEKLFF.

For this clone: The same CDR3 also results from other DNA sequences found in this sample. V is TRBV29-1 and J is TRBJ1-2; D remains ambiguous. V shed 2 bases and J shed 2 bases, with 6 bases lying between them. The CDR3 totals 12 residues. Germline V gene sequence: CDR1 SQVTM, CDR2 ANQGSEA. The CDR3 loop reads CSVESGNYGYTF. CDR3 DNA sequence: TGCAGCGTTGAATCAGGAAACTATGGCTACACCTTC.

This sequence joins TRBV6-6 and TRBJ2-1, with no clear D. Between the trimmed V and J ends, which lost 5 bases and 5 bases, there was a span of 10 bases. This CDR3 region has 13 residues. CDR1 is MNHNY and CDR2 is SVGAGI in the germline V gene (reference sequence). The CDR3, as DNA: TGTGCCAGCAGTCCTCAGTCCCACAATGAGCAGTTCTTC. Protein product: CASSPQSHNEQFF.

The CDR3 loop reads CASSFARNYGYTF. The CDR3 region has the DNA TGTGCCAGCAGTTTTGCCAGAAACTATGGCTACACCTTC. The chain recombines TRBV27 with TRBJ1-2, with no clear D. Deletions cut 3 bases from V and 2 bases from J, with 7 bases between. From germline, CDR1 is MNHEY and CDR2 SMNVEV (reference sequence). The CDR3 sequence is 13 residues long.